The text below deals with one T cell receptor (beta chain). This clonotype turned up a few times. What this receptor recognizes is not known. No much larger clone exists at a distance of one base, and base qualities are not known. Every donor in the study was a healthy Caucasian. Three pairs of female monozygotic twins, all aged about 18 to 29 years, made up the twin cohort. Positive isolation kits from Invitrogen were used to isolate CD4+ and CD8+ T cell populations. The method was 5' RACE. Sequencing was carried out with an Illumina HiSeq 2000. Template switching added a universal primer binding site, and the final cDNA carried a unique molecular identifier that allowed TCR cDNA molecules to be counted accurately. First-strand cDNA for TCR alpha and beta chains was synthesized from specific primers in the conserved constant-segment region. To control for contamination, every cDNA library carried two barcodes: a SMART-Mk sample barcode plus Illumina barcodes. TruSeq adapter sequences, together with Illumina sample barcodes, were added in two successive PCR steps. Sequencing of the TCR alpha and beta cDNA libraries was done on the Illumina HiSeq platform using custom primers. Under the source paper's analysis protocol: Raw reads were processed with MiGEC to extract unique molecular identifiers, and MiXCR was used to determine CDR3 positions. Recombination models were inferred per individual with the repgenHMM and IGoR tools using an EM algorithm. Shared clonotypes were analyzed with the tcR package in R, and sharing was normalized by the product of cloneset sizes. Out-of-frame nonproductive sequences were analyzed to study raw recombination free of thymic and clonal selection effects. TCRdb reworked the public reads: Q25 trimming with fastp, MiXCR clone assembly, productive beta chains retained. Every distinct CDR3 protein forms one entry, paired with its most common genes and DNA. TCRdb's processing, not the authors' own work, is the source of the V and J calls. The sample contains approximately 500,000 distinct CDR3 sequences, approximately 16% of them found a single time. The ten largest clones add up to 0.35% to 0.45% of the sample.

This sample is drawn from a study of identical twins (dated by TCRdb to 2016 to 2017). About the full investigation: To test whether fetal clonotypes persist, the study used deep sequencing on TCR alpha and beta repertoires from monozygotic twins, unrelated adults of various ages, and cord blood. Replicate twin experiments were performed at different times using different library preparation protocols to rule out contamination.

The paper's findings and limits, for the study overall: Because the same donors could not be followed over many years, the conclusions depended on cross-sectional statistical analysis. The excess sharing between twins in beta out-of-frame sequences was weaker because fewer shared sequences reduced the signal-to-noise ratio. Compared with coincidental sharing between unrelated individuals, out-of-frame TCR alpha sequences shared between twins had an excess of sequences with low generation probability. Abundant cord blood beta clonotypes carried fewer insertions; young adult naive repertoires showed a weaker similar trend, while memory repertoires showed none. Zero-insertion analyses could be partly confounded by invariant T cells such as MAIT and iNKT, although diverse VJ usage argued against such confounding for most clonotypes. In monozygotic twins, out-of-frame TCR alpha sharing was systematically underestimated by recombination models, although the models agreed with sharing between unrelated individuals.

Including cysteine and phenylalanine, the CDR3 has 13 amino acids. Only the CDR3 region is kept as DNA, spanning 39 bases read in frame from base 1. V has 3 bases trimmed and J has 14 bases trimmed; junction bases matching no gene number 9. The germline V gene specifies SGDLS as CDR1 and YYNGEE as CDR2. A further study also used this sample, focusing on yellow fever vaccine responses in identical twins. The second investigation adds: The authors reported that the T cell response to vaccination in identical twins appeared partly convergent and partly personalized. In identical twins, the study followed T cell clones that responded to the vaccine with precision.

Sample: CD4+ T cells sorted from blood. The rearranged segments are TRBV9 and TRBJ1-4, with 8 bases in between that match TRBD1. The sequence came from a woman aged 18-29 years in good health. The bases read TGTGCCAGCAGCGCAAGCGGCCGGGACAGGCTGTTTTTT. Translated, this gives CASSASGRDRLFF.